These T cell receptor beta chains were read from a single sample in a study of blood T cell repertoires in COVID-19. Method: immunoSEQ multiplex PCR; TCRdb's copy keeps in-frame clones and lacks some. The sample contains 150,000 to 200,000 clones, approximately 80% of which appear only once. The specimen was peripheral blood. Source of these receptors: an elderly woman with acute or convalescent COVID-19. Each CDR3 is given with its conserved first and last residue. D genes are given only for firm matches. Clone size is given for some rows only: seen once, a few or many times, or a class if the clone is expanded.

NA,TRBJ2-1,TRBV18,TRBD2,TGTGCCAGCTTTGCCGGGACTAGCGAATACAATGAGCAGTTCTTC,CASFAGTSEYNEQFF
NA,TRBJ2-5,TRBV5-1,TRBD2,TGCGCCAGCAGCTTGCGGCCATTTAGCGGGACTAGCGGGAGGGTAGAGACCCAGTACTTC,CASSLRPFSGTSGRVETQYF
NA,TRBJ1-6,TRBV11-2,NA,TGTGCCAGCAGCTTAGATTTCGGGGGAGGGAATTCACCCCTCCACTTT,CASSLDFGGGNSPLHF
NA,TRBJ1-1,TRBV4-1,TRBD1,TGCGCCAGCAGCCAAGAATGGACAGGGGGCCGAGAAGCTTTCTTT,CASSQEWTGGREAFF
few,TRBJ2-3,TRBV27,TRBD2,TGTGCCAGCGGACACCGGGACTACCCAGATACGCAGTATTTT,CASGHRDYPDTQYF
NA,TRBJ1-2,TRBV6-5,TRBD1,TGTGCCAGCAGTTACTCACAGGGGAGCTATGGCTACACCTTC,CASSYSQGSYGYTF
NA,TRBJ1-2,TRBV11-2,NA,TGTGCCAGCAGCCAAGGGGGGGGATTTTATGGCTACACCTTC,CASSQGGGFYGYTF
NA,TRBJ1-5,TRBV7-2,NA,TGTGCCAGCAGCCCGACTCCGCAGATCAATCAGCCCCAGCATTTT,CASSPTPQINQPQHF
few,TRBJ1-2,TRBV7-9,TRBD1,TGTGCCAGCAGCTTATCCAGACAGGGGAAGGGCTACACCTTC,CASSLSRQGKGYTF
few,TRBJ2-1,TRBV30,TRBD2,TGTGCCTGGAATCCAGCGGGAGGGTACAATGAGCAGTTCTTC,CAWNPAGGYNEQFF
NA,TRBJ2-1,TRBV29-1,TRBD1,TGCAGCGTTGAGAGGGACAGGGGGTACGATGAGCAGTTCTTC,CSVERDRGYDEQFF
NA,TRBJ2-2,TRBV7-9,NA,TGTGCCAGCAGCTCCCCCAGCACCGGGGAGCTGTTTTTT,CASSSPSTGELFF
NA,TRBJ2-1,TRBV20-1,TRBD2,TGCAGTGCTAGTTCTGGGAGCGCTAGCGGGTACCGCAATGAGCAGTTCTTC,CSASSGSASGYRNEQFF
NA,TRBJ2-3,TRBV10-3,TRBD1,TGTGCCCTCTACCTTGGACAGGGGCGCACAGATACGCAGTATTTT,CALYLGQGRTDTQYF
NA,TRBJ2-2,TRBV24-1,NA,TGTGCCACCAGTGATCTCAGGGCCGGGGAGCTGTTTTTT,CATSDLRAGELFF
NA,TRBJ1-3,TRBV28,NA,TGTGCCGCATACCCAGGTTCTGGAAACACCATATATTTT,CAAYPGSGNTIYF
NA,TRBJ2-1,TRBV6-1,NA,TGTGCCAGCGGTGACAGCTCCTACAATGAGCAGTTCTTC,CASGDSSYNEQFF
NA,TRBJ1-1,TRBV5-1,NA,TGCGCCAGCAGCTCGGGGGACGGGTACACTGAAGCTTTCTTT,CASSSGDGYTEAFF
many,TRBJ1-3,TRBV4-1,NA,TGCGCCAGCAGCCAAGATCTGAGAGGGGAGGCCACCATATATTTT,CASSQDLRGEATIYF
few,TRBJ2-1,TRBV4-3,NA,TGCGCCAGCAGCCAACTGGGGGGCTACAATGAGCAGTTCTTC,CASSQLGGYNEQFF
NA,TRBJ1-1,TRBV2,NA,TGTGCCAGCACTCCCAGGGGCACTGAAGCTTTCTTT,CASTPRGTEAFF
once,TRBJ2-7,TRBV15,NA,TGTGCCACCAGCCAACACCAGGTAACCGAGCAGTACTTC,CATSQHQVTEQYF
NA,TRBJ1-1,TRBV18,NA,TGTGCCAGCTCACCGGCGAACACTGAAGCTTTCTTT,CASSPANTEAFF
NA,TRBJ1-5,TRBV2,TRBD1,TGTGCCAGCAGTAAGCAGGGGGGACGCAGCAATCAGCCCCAGCATTTT,CASSKQGGRSNQPQHF
few,TRBJ1-1,TRBV27,TRBD1,TGTGCCAGCAGTCTGACAGGGACAGGGACACACACAGAACCGGCTTTCTTT,CASSLTGTGTHTEPAFF